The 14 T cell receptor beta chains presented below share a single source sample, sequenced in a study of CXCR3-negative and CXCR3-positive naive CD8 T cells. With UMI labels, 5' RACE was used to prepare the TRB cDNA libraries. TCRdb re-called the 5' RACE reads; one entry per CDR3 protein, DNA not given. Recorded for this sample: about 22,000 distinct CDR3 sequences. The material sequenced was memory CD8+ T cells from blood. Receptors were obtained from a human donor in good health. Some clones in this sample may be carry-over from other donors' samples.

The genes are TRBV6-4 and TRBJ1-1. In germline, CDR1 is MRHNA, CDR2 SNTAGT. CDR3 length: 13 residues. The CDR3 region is CASSDGENTEAFF.

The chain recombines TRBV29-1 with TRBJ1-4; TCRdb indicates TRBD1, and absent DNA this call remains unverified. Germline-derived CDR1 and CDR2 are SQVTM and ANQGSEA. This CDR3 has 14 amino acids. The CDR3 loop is CSVSGGQAWEKLFF.

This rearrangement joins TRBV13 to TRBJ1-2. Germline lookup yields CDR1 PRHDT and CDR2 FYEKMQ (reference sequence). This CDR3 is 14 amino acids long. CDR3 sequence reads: CASSLRGGTLGYTF.

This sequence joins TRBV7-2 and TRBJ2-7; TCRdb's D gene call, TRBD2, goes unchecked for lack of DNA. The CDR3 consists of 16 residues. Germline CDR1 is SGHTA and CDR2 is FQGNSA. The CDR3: CASSLVAGGPGYEQYF.

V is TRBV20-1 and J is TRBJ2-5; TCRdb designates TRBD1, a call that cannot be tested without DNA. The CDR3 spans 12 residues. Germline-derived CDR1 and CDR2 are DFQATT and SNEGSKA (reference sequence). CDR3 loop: CSAQRGPETQYF.

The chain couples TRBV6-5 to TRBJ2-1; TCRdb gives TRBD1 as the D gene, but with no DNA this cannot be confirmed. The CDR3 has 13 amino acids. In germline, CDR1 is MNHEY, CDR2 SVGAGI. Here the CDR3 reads CASSLTGGGGQFF.

CDR3 sequence: CSVEDTGGYTF. The V gene is TRBV29-1, the J gene TRBJ1-2. The germline CDR1 and CDR2 sequences are SQVTM and ANQGSEA. The CDR3 covers 11 residues.

The CDR3 loop reads CASSIGGGNIITGELFF. V usage is TRBV19 and J usage is TRBJ2-2; TCRdb names TRBD1, which stays unverified in the absence of DNA. The CDR3 contains 17 residues. Germline assignment: CDR1 LNHDA and CDR2 SQIVND (reference sequence).

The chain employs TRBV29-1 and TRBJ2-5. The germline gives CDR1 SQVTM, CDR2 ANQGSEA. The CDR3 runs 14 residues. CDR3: CSVDKGNTQETQYF. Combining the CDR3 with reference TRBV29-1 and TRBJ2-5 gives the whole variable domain SAVISQKPSRDICQRGTSLTIQCQVDSQVTMMFWYRQQPGQSLTLIATANQGSEATYESGFVIDKFPISRPNLTFSTLTVSNMSPEDSSIYLCSVDKGNTQETQYFGPGTRLLVL.

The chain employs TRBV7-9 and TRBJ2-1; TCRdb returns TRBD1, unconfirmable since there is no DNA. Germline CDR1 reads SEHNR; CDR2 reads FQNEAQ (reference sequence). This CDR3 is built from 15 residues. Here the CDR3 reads CASSPSGGSRDEQIF.

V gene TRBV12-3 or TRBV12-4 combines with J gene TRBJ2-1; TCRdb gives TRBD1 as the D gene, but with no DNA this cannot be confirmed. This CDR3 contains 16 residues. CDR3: CASSLRIMGGHNEQFF.

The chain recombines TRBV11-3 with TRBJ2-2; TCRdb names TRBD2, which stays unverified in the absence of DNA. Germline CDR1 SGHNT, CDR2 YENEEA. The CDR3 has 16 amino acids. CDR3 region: CASSPGLAGDTGELFF.

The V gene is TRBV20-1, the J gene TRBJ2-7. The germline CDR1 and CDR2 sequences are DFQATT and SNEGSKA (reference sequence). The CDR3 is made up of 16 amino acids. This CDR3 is CSAREVSRMGFYEQYF.

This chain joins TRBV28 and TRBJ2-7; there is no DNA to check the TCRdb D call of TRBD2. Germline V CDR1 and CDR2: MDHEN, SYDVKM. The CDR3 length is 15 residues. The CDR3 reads CASSLLSGSKYEQYF.